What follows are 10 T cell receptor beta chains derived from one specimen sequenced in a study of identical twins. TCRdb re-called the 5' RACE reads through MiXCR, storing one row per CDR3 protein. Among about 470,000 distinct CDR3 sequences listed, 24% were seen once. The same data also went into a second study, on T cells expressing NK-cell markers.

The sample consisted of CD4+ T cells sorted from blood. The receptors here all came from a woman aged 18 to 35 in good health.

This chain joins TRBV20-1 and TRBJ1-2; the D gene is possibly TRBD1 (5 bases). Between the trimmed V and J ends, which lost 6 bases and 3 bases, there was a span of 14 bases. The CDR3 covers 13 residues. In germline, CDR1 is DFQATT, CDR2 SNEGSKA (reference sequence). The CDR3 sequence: CSAQVGGDYGYTF. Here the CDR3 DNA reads TGCAGTGCCCAGGTGGGAGGGGACTATGGCTACACCTTC.

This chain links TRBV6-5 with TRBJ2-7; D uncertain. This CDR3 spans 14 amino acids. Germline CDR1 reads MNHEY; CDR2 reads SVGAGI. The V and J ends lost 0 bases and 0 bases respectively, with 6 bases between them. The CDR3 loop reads CASSYSFSSYEQYF. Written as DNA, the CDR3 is TGTGCCAGCAGTTACTCGTTCTCCTCCTACGAGCAGTACTTC.

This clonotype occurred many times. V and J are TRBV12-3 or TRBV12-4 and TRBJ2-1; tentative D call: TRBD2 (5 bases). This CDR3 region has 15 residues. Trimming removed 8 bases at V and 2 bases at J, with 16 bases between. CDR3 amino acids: CASDLGRGAYNEQFF. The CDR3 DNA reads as TGTGCCAGCGACCTCGGACGGGGAGCCTACAATGAGCAGTTCTTC.

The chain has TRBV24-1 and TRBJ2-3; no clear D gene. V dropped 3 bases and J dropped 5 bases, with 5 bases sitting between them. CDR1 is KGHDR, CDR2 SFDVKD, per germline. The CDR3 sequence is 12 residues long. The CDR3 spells CATSDRRDTQYF. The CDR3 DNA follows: TGTGCCACCAGTGATAGGCGAGATACGCAGTATTTT.

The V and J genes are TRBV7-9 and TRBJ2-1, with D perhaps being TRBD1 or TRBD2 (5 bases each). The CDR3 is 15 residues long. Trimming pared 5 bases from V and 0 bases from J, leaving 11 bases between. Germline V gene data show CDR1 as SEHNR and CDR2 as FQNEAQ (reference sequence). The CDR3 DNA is TGTGCCAGCAGCAAAGATGGGGGCTCCTACAATGAGCAGTTCTTC. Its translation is CASSKDGGSYNEQFF.

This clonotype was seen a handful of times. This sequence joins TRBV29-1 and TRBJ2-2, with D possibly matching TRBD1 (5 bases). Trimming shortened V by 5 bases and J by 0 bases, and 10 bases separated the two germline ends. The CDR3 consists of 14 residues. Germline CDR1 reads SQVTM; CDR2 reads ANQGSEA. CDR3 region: CSVQTDANTGELFF. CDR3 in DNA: TGCAGCGTTCAGACAGATGCGAACACCGGGGAGCTGTTTTTT.

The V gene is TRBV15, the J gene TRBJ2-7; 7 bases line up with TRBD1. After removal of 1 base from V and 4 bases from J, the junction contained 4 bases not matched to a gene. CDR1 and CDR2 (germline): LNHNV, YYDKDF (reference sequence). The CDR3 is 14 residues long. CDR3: CATSRGGRGYEQYF. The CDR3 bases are TGTGCCACCAGCAGAGGCGGCAGGGGGTACGAGCAGTACTTC.

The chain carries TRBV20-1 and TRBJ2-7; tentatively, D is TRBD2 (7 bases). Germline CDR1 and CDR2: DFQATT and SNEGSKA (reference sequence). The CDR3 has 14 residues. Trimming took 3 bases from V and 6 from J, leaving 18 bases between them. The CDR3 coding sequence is TGCAGTGCTAGGTCGAGGGGGGGGACAAGCGAGCAGTACTTC. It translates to CSARSRGGTSEQYF.

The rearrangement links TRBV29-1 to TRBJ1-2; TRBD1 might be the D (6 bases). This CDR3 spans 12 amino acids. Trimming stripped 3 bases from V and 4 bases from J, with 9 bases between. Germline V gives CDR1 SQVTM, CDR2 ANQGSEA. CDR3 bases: TGCAGCGTTGACAGGGGCCTCTATGGCTACACCTTC. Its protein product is CSVDRGLYGYTF.

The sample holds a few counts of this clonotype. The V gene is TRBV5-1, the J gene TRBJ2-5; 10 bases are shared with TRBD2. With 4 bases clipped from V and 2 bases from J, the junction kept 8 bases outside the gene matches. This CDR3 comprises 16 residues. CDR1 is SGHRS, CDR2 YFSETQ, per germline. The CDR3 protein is CASSRELAGRQETQYF. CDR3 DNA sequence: TGCGCCAGCAGCCGGGAACTAGCGGGACGGCAAGAGACCCAGTACTTC.